The 11 T cell receptor beta chains listed next were all sequenced from one sample in a study of shared clonotypes between healthy human individuals. The method was immunoSEQ multiplex PCR; TCRdb's version includes in-frame clones alone and lacks a portion of them. This sample has around 2.1 million clones; 90% to 95% occur once, and the top ten carry 1.5% to 2%. Terminally differentiated effector memory CD45RA+ cells were left out of the naive CD8 fraction, which was CD45RO-negative and positively selected for CCR7. Sequenced: naive CD8+ T cells from PBMCs. All receptors derive from a man aged 18-30 years in good health. Some clones in this sample may be carry-over from other donors' samples.

This sequence joins TRBV6-1 and TRBJ1-3; D gene unclear. CDR3 length: 16 residues. The V end lost 2 bases, the J end lost 4 bases, and 15 bases lay between the germline ends. CDR1 is MNHNS and CDR2 is SASEGT in the germline V gene. The CDR3 DNA follows: TGTGCCAGCAGTGAACCTACCGGGCCTCAAGGAAACACCATATATTTT. Its translation: CASSEPTGPQGNTIYF.

The chain couples TRBV11-2 to TRBJ2-7, with D possibly matching TRBD2 (5 bases). There are 15 residues in the CDR3. Trimming removed 2 bases from V and 0 bases from J, with 11 bases in between. Germline V CDR1 and CDR2: SGHAT, FQNNGV. The CDR3 nucleotides are TGTGCCAGCAGCTTAAGAAGCGGTCCCTCCTACGAGCAGTACTTC. This translates into CASSLRSGPSYEQYF.

J is TRBJ2-3 and V is TRBV9, with TRBD1 as a possible D gene (6 bases). This CDR3 has 15 residues. The germline V and J ends were trimmed by 3 bases and 3 bases, with 14 bases remaining between them. Per germline, CDR1 SGDLS and CDR2 YYNGEE. The CDR3, as DNA: TGTGCCAGCAGCGCGGATTGGACAGAGACAGATACGCAGTATTTT. Its protein is CASSADWTETDTQYF.

This rearrangement joins TRBV19 to TRBJ2-1; D is ambiguous. CDR1 and CDR2 (germline): LNHDA, SQIVND (reference sequence). The V gene lost 5 bases and the J gene lost 7 bases, with 15 bases spanning the gap. The CDR3 is 14 amino acids. The DNA for the CDR3 is TGTGCCAGTAGTGTCCGGGCCACGCGGAATGAGCAGTTCTTC. Amino acid sequence: CASSVRATRNEQFF.

The chain combines TRBV10-1 with TRBJ2-1; D is undetermined. The CDR3 is made up of 13 amino acids. V was cut by 4 bases and J by 8 bases, with 12 bases left in between. Germline CDR1 is WNHNN and CDR2 is SYGVQD (reference sequence). For the CDR3, the DNA is TGCGCCAGCAGTGCTTTCCCCCGGGATGAGCAGTTCTTC. It codes for CASSAFPRDEQFF.

The V call is TRBV4-2, the J call TRBJ2-7; a weak D match, TRBD2 (6 bases). From germline, CDR1 is LGHNA and CDR2 YNFKEQ. The CDR3 sequence is 16 residues long. V gave up 0 bases and J gave up 2 bases, with 14 bases separating them. CDR3: CASSQDMRRDPYEQYF. The CDR3 DNA sequence: TGTGCCAGCAGCCAAGATATGAGGCGGGACCCCTACGAGCAGTACTTC.

With regard to this clone: Other nucleotide sequences from this sample produce the same CDR3. This chain joins TRBV27 and TRBJ2-7; D is ambiguous. This CDR3 is 12 amino acids long. V was shortened by 5 bases and J by 3 bases, with 8 bases between the two germline ends. The germline CDR1 and CDR2 sequences are MNHEY and SMNVEV (reference sequence). CDR3 DNA: TGTGCCAGCAGTCCCAGCGTCTACGAGCAGTACTTC. This encodes CASSPSVYEQYF.

The chain links TRBV6-5 to TRBJ1-1, with D maybe TRBD1 (5 bases). Germline values: CDR1 MNHEY, CDR2 SVGAGI. This CDR3 is built from 14 residues. V dropped 6 bases and J dropped 4 bases, with 15 bases sitting between them. CDR3 in DNA: TGTGCCAGCAGACTCAGGGCGGGAGGCACTGAAGCTTTCTTT. It specifies CASRLRAGGTEAFF.

This clone has only one observation. The J gene is TRBJ2-3, the V gene TRBV5-4; no firm D call. V was pared by 0 bases and J by 1 base, with 12 bases between. The CDR3 is made up of 16 amino acids. Germline CDR1 and CDR2: SGHNT and YYREEE (reference sequence). CDR3 residues: CASSLGQLARTDTQYF. In DNA form, the CDR3 reads TGTGCCAGCAGCTTGGGCCAGCTGGCTCGCACAGATACGCAGTATTTT.

The sample holds one count of this clone. This chain links TRBV7-6 with TRBJ1-4, with D hard to call. V lost 0 bases to trimming and J lost 1 base, with 9 bases between them. There are 16 residues in the CDR3. Germline assignment: CDR1 SGHVS and CDR2 FNYEAQ. In DNA, the CDR3 is TGTGCCAGCAGCTTAGCGTCGTGGGGAACTAATGAAAAACTGTTTTTT. This codes for CASSLASWGTNEKLFF.

To note about this clone: Other DNA sequences from this sample encode an identical CDR3 as well. The chain couples TRBV7-6 to TRBJ1-1; 7 bases line up with TRBD1. Germline lookup yields CDR1 SGHVS and CDR2 FNYEAQ. Trimming took 1 base from V and 1 from J; bases not matched to a gene: 0. The CDR3 is 14 amino acids. As DNA, the CDR3 is TGTGCCAGCAGCTTAGGACAGGGGAACACTGAAGCTTTCTTT. Protein product: CASSLGQGNTEAFF.